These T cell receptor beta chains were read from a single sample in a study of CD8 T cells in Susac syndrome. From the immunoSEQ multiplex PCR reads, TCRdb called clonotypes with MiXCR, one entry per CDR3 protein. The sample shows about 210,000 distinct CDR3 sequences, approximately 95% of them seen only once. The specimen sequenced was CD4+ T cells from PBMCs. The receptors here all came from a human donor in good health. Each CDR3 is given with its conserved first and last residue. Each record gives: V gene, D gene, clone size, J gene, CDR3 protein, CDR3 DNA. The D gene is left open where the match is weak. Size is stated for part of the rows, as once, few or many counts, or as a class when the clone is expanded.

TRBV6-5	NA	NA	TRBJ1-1	CASSPRGAVTEAFF	TGTGCCAGCAGTCCCCGGGGCGCGGTAACTGAAGCTTTCTTT
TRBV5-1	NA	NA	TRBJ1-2	CASSLDPQNYYTF	TGCGCCAGCAGCTTGGACCCCCAGAATTACTACACCTTC
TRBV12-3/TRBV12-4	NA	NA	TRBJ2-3	CATTRRAASTDTQYF	TGTGCCACTACCCGGAGGGCAGCGTCAACAGATACGCAGTATTTT
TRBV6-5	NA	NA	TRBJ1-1	CASSYRVRDTEAFF	TGTGCCAGCAGTTACAGGGTTCGTGACACTGAAGCTTTCTTT
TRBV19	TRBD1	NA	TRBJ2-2	CASSPGTANTGELFF	TGTGCCAGTAGCCCCGGGACAGCGAACACCGGGGAGCTGTTTTTT
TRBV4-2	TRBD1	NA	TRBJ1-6	CASSPGQGDNSPLHF	TGTGCCAGCAGCCCGGGACAGGGCGATAATTCACCCCTCCACTTT
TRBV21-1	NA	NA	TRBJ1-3	CASSKVVQGPSGNTIYF	TGTGCCAGCAGCAAAGTGGTGCAGGGCCCCTCTGGAAACACCATATATTTT
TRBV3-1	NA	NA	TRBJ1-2	CASSQDTISSRGYTF	TGTGCCAGCAGCCAAGATACGATCAGCTCAAGAGGCTACACCTTC
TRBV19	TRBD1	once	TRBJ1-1	CASSTGQGGEAFF	TGTGCCAGTAGTACCGGACAGGGAGGGGAAGCTTTCTTT
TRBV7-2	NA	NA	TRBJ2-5	CASSLANQETQYF	TGTGCCAGCAGCTTAGCTAATCAAGAGACCCAGTACTTC
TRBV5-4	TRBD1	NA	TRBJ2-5	CASRHPDRGQETQYF	TGTGCCAGCAGACACCCGGACAGGGGCCAAGAGACCCAGTACTTC
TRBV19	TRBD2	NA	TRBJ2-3	CASSIRRTSGGAGDTQYF	TGTGCCAGTAGTATCCGACGGACTAGCGGGGGGGCCGGAGATACGCAGTATTTT
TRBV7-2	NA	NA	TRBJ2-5	CASRRAGGGGETQYF	TGTGCCAGCAGGAGAGCAGGAGGGGGCGGGGAGACCCAGTACTTC
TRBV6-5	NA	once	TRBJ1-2	CASSPQGNGYTF	TGTGCCAGCAGCCCCCAGGGAAATGGCTACACCTTC
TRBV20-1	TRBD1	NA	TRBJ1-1	CSARSLGTGNTEAFF	TGCAGTGCTAGATCCCTCGGGACAGGTAACACTGAAGCTTTCTTT
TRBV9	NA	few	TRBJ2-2	CASSVTNTGELFF	TGTGCCAGCAGCGTTACGAACACCGGGGAGCTGTTTTTT
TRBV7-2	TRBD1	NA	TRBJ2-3	CASSRTGGGTDTQYF	TGTGCCAGCAGTCGTACAGGGGGCGGCACAGATACGCAGTATTTT